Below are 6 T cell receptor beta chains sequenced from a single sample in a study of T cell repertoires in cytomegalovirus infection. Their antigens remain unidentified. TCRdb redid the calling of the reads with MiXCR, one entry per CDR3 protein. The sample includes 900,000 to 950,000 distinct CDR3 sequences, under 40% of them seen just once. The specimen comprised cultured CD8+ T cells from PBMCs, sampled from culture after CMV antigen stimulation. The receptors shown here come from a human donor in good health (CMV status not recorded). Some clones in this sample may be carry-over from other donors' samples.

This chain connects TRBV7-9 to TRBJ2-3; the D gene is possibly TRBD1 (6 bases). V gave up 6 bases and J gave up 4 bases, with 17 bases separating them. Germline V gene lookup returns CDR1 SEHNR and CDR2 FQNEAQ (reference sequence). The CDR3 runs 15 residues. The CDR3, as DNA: TGTGCCAGCAGACCCAGGGGCTACTCTGCAGATACGCAGTATTTT. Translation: CASRPRGYSADTQYF.

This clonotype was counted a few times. This CDR3 is CATSDEDPGDGYTF. The CDR3 nucleotides read TGTGCCACCAGTGATGAGGATCCAGGGGATGGCTACACCTTC. The chain has TRBV24-1 and TRBJ1-2; tentative D call: TRBD1 (6 bases). Germline CDR1 reads KGHDR; CDR2 reads SFDVKD. The CDR3 consists of 14 residues. V was trimmed by 3 bases and J by 6 bases, leaving 13 bases between them.

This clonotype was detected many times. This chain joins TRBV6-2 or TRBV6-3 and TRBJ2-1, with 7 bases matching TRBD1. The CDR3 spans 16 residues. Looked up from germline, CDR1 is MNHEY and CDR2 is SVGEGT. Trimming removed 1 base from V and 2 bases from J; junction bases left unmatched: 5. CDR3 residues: CASSYLEDRTYNEQFF. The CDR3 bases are TGTGCCAGCAGTTACTTAGAGGACAGGACCTACAATGAGCAGTTCTTC.

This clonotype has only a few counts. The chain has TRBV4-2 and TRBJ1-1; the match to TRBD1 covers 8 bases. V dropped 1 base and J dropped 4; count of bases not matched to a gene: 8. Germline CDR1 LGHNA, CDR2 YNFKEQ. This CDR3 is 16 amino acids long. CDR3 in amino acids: CASSQAVVGQGTEAFF. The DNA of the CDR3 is TGTGCCAGCAGCCAAGCAGTAGTAGGACAGGGCACTGAAGCTTTCTTT.

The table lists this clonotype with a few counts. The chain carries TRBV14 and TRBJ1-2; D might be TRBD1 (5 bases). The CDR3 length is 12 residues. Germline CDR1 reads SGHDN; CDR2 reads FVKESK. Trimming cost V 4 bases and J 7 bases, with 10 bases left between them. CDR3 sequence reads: CASSRGGSGYTF. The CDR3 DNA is TGTGCCAGCAGCCGGGGGGGGTCTGGCTACACCTTC.

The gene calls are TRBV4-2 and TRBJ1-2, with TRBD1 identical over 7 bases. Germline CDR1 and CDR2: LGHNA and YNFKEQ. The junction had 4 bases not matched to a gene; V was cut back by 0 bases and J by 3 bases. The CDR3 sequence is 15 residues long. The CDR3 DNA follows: TGTGCCAGCAGCCAAGATGAGGACAGGTACTATGGCTACACCTTC. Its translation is CASSQDEDRYYGYTF.